The rows below give T cell receptor beta chains drawn from one sample of a study of response to subunit inactivated influenza vaccine. TCRdb analysed the RT-PCR reads with MiXCR anew, one entry per CDR3 protein. The sample lists 650,000 to 800,000 distinct CDR3 sequences; around 14% were seen once. Sample: PBMCs from blood, taken approximately 15 days before vaccination. All receptors derive from a man aged 50 or older who received an inactivated influenza vaccine. CDR3s include the opening cysteine and the closing phenylalanine or tryptophan. The order of the fields is clone size, D gene, V gene, J gene, CDR3 protein, CDR3 DNA. The D gene is left open where the match is weak. The size entry is marked missing in some rows and otherwise reads once, few, many or a size class.

abundance: many; d_gene: -; v_gene: TRBV9; j_gene: TRBJ2-1; CDR3aa: CASSDSSYNEQFF; CDR3nt: TGTGCCAGCAGCGACAGCTCCTACAATGAGCAGTTCTTC
abundance: -; d_gene: -; v_gene: TRBV12-3/TRBV12-4; j_gene: TRBJ1-3; CDR3aa: CASGLSGNTIYF; CDR3nt: TGTGCCAGCGGCCTCTCTGGAAACACCATATATTTT
abundance: few; d_gene: -; v_gene: TRBV20-1; j_gene: TRBJ2-1; CDR3aa: CSARPRGNEQFF; CDR3nt: TGCAGTGCCAGACCACGCGGCAATGAGCAGTTCTTC
abundance: few; d_gene: TRBD2; v_gene: TRBV9; j_gene: TRBJ2-1; CDR3aa: CASSVGGLAQYNEQFF; CDR3nt: TGTGCCAGCAGCGTAGGAGGACTAGCGCAATACAATGAGCAGTTCTTC
abundance: few; d_gene: -; v_gene: TRBV6-1; j_gene: TRBJ1-1; CDR3aa: CASSEALRVTEAFF; CDR3nt: TGTGCCAGCAGTGAAGCTCTCCGGGTAACTGAAGCTTTCTTT
abundance: few; d_gene: -; v_gene: TRBV10-3; j_gene: TRBJ1-5; CDR3aa: CAIRREGGNQPQHF; CDR3nt: TGTGCCATCAGGAGGGAGGGTGGCAATCAGCCCCAGCATTTT
abundance: -; d_gene: -; v_gene: TRBV5-1; j_gene: TRBJ2-4; CDR3aa: CASSLGGVAKNIQYF; CDR3nt: TGCGCCAGCAGCTTGGGAGGGGTAGCCAAAAACATTCAGTACTTC
abundance: -; d_gene: -; v_gene: TRBV10-3; j_gene: TRBJ2-1; CDR3aa: CAISEPSLSHEQFF; CDR3nt: TGTGCCATCAGTGAGCCTAGCCTCTCCCATGAGCAGTTCTTC
abundance: few; d_gene: TRBD2; v_gene: TRBV7-9; j_gene: TRBJ2-1; CDR3aa: CASSLLAGGTNNEQFF; CDR3nt: TGTGCCAGCAGCTTACTAGCGGGAGGGACAAACAATGAGCAGTTCTTC
abundance: -; d_gene: -; v_gene: TRBV20-1; j_gene: TRBJ2-3; CDR3aa: CSGSGPSTDTQYF; CDR3nt: TGCAGTGGGAGTGGGCCCAGCACAGATACGCAGTATTTT
abundance: few; d_gene: TRBD2; v_gene: TRBV29-1; j_gene: TRBJ2-1; CDR3aa: CSVGGREQFF; CDR3nt: TGCAGCGTTGGCGGGAGAGAGCAGTTCTTC
abundance: few; d_gene: -; v_gene: TRBV5-1; j_gene: TRBJ2-7; CDR3aa: CASSLDGSYYEEQYF; CDR3nt: TGCGCCAGCAGCTTGGATGGGTCCTACTACGAAGAGCAGTACTTC
abundance: -; d_gene: -; v_gene: TRBV6-1; j_gene: TRBJ2-5; CDR3aa: CASSVPGEETQYF; CDR3nt: TGTGCCAGCAGCGTCCCAGGGGAAGAGACCCAGTACTTC
abundance: -; d_gene: -; v_gene: TRBV20-1; j_gene: TRBJ2-1; CDR3aa: CSARAVLVTEQFF; CDR3nt: TGCAGTGCTAGAGCAGTACTAGTCACTGAGCAGTTCTTC
abundance: few; d_gene: -; v_gene: TRBV20-1; j_gene: TRBJ2-7; CDR3aa: CSARGWTSSLYEQYF; CDR3nt: TGCAGTGCTAGAGGCTGGACCTCCTCGTTGTACGAGCAGTACTTC
abundance: few; d_gene: -; v_gene: TRBV20-1; j_gene: TRBJ2-7; CDR3aa: CSARGDSTPYEQYF; CDR3nt: TGCAGTGCTAGAGGAGACTCAACCCCCTACGAGCAGTACTTC
abundance: few; d_gene: TRBD1; v_gene: TRBV12-3/TRBV12-4; j_gene: TRBJ2-5; CDR3aa: CASSSTGQGAGETQYF; CDR3nt: TGTGCCAGCAGTAGTACGGGACAGGGGGCAGGGGAGACCCAGTACTTC
abundance: -; d_gene: TRBD1; v_gene: TRBV2; j_gene: TRBJ2-5; CDR3aa: CASRPGTGGEETQYF; CDR3nt: TGTGCCAGCAGGCCCGGGACAGGGGGCGAGGAGACCCAGTACTTC
abundance: -; d_gene: -; v_gene: TRBV3-1; j_gene: TRBJ1-5; CDR3aa: CASSQGVNNQPQHF; CDR3nt: TGTGCCAGCAGCCAAGGAGTAAACAATCAGCCCCAGCATTTT
abundance: few; d_gene: -; v_gene: TRBV6-2/TRBV6-3; j_gene: TRBJ2-5; CDR3aa: CASNSGTTVSIQETQYF; CDR3nt: TGTGCCAGCAACTCCGGGACGACCGTCTCAATACAAGAGACCCAGTACTTC
abundance: few; d_gene: -; v_gene: TRBV11-2; j_gene: TRBJ2-7; CDR3aa: CASSLGQGGNWEQYF; CDR3nt: TGTGCCAGCAGCTTAGGACAGGGAGGGAATTGGGAGCAGTACTTC
abundance: -; d_gene: -; v_gene: TRBV28; j_gene: TRBJ1-5; CDR3aa: CASSLLYSNQPQHF; CDR3nt: TGTGCCAGCAGTTTACTGTATAGCAATCAGCCCCAGCATTTT
abundance: -; d_gene: TRBD1; v_gene: TRBV11-1; j_gene: TRBJ1-2; CDR3aa: CASRSGQGAFRTNYGYTF; CDR3nt: TGTGCCAGCAGGTCCGGACAGGGGGCCTTTCGTACTAACTATGGCTACACCTTC
abundance: few; d_gene: TRBD2; v_gene: TRBV27; j_gene: TRBJ2-7; CDR3aa: CASRGGLAGSYEQYF; CDR3nt: TGTGCCAGCAGGGGAGGACTAGCGGGTTCCTACGAGCAGTACTTC
abundance: -; d_gene: -; v_gene: TRBV6-4; j_gene: TRBJ2-1; CDR3aa: CASSDIGSGNNEQFF; CDR3nt: TGTGCCAGCAGTGACATAGGTAGCGGAAACAATGAGCAGTTCTTC
abundance: few; d_gene: -; v_gene: TRBV9; j_gene: TRBJ2-5; CDR3aa: CASSVGSSAQETQYF; CDR3nt: TGTGCCAGCAGCGTAGGTTCTAGCGCTCAAGAGACCCAGTACTTC
abundance: -; d_gene: TRBD1; v_gene: TRBV6-5; j_gene: TRBJ2-1; CDR3aa: CASSYGTGGIAEQFF; CDR3nt: TGTGCCAGCAGTTACGGGACAGGGGGAATTGCTGAGCAGTTCTTC
abundance: -; d_gene: -; v_gene: TRBV11-2; j_gene: TRBJ2-3; CDR3aa: CASSPGRGWGDTQYF; CDR3nt: TGTGCCAGCAGCCCAGGGCGGGGCTGGGGAGATACGCAGTATTTT
abundance: few; d_gene: -; v_gene: TRBV7-9; j_gene: TRBJ2-5; CDR3aa: CASSLSTQVTQETQYF; CDR3nt: TGTGCCAGCAGCTTATCAACACAGGTGACGCAAGAGACCCAGTACTTC
abundance: -; d_gene: TRBD2; v_gene: TRBV12-3/TRBV12-4; j_gene: TRBJ2-7; CDR3aa: CASTNSLTSGAYEQYF; CDR3nt: TGTGCCAGCACTAACTCTTTGACTAGCGGCGCCTACGAGCAGTACTTC
abundance: -; d_gene: -; v_gene: TRBV19; j_gene: TRBJ1-5; CDR3aa: CASINKIGGSNQPQHF; CDR3nt: TGTGCCAGTATTAATAAGATTGGGGGTAGCAATCAGCCCCAGCATTTT
abundance: few; d_gene: TRBD1; v_gene: TRBV5-1; j_gene: TRBJ2-5; CDR3aa: CASSWGTAEETQYF; CDR3nt: TGCGCCAGCAGCTGGGGGACAGCAGAAGAGACCCAGTACTTC
abundance: few; d_gene: -; v_gene: TRBV2; j_gene: TRBJ2-7; CDR3aa: CASNEPGQLSEQYF; CDR3nt: TGTGCCAGCAACGAACCGGGACAATTGTCCGAGCAGTACTTC